This T cell receptor beta chain was recorded in a study of human T cells and chemical hapten exposure. This clonotype has more than one count but fewer than ten. Its antigen remains unknown. Documented time point: pre-sensitization, week 0. The treatment was: therapeutic diphenylcyclopropenone sensitization with weekly scalp DPC. Non-pregnant alopecia patients aged 18 to 70, suitable for DPC therapy. TCRdb re-called the RACE reads with MiXCR, one entry per CDR3 protein. The sample lists around 95,000 distinct CDR3 sequences; 11% were seen once. Study-wide results and caveats: Expanded TCR counts at PT1 were positively correlated with the patch test score. It was expanded TCRs that formed significantly more large CDR3 similarity clusters than controls did. DPC sensitization produced no change in TCRs with frequency above 1 in 1000.

Germline loops: CDR1 MNHNY, CDR2 SVGAGI (reference sequence). V was pared by 6 bases and J by 5 bases, with 18 bases between. The CDR3 has 15 residues. This sequence was found in a woman aged 60 to 75 with alopecia areata. Some clones in this sample may be carry-over from other donors' samples. The chain joins TRBV6-6 to TRBJ2-3; D gene unclear. This specimen consisted of whole blood, obtained in connection with sensitization to the hapten diphenylcyclopropenone (DPC). The CDR3 reads CASRQNSVGRDTQYF. CDR3 bases: TGTGCCAGCAGACAGAACTCGGTCGGGCGAGATACGCAGTATTTT.